The subject of this entry is one TCR beta chain. This sample is part of a study of blood T cell repertoires in COVID-19. This CDR3 has 14 residues. Germline V gene lookup returns CDR1 SEHNR and CDR2 FQNEAQ (reference sequence). V lost 5 bases, J lost 5 bases, and 6 bases stayed unmatched. Assay: immunoSEQ multiplex PCR; the TCRdb copy retains only in-frame clones and omits some. This sample yields around 92,000 clones, of which approximately 89% are seen a single time; more than 4.5% belongs to the top ten. This sequence originates from an elderly woman with active COVID-19. The chain carries TRBV7-9 and TRBJ2-4; 7 positions agree with TRBD1. Sequenced: peripheral blood. CDR3 coding DNA: TGTGCCAGCAGCATTACCGGGACAGAAAACATTCAGTACTTC. Protein product: CASSITGTENIQYF.